Included here is one T cell receptor beta chain sequence, with context. The data stem from a study of OX40 agonist ivuxolimab in advanced cancers. The overall study: Participants could have had prior anti-PD-1, anti-PD-L1 or anti-CTLA-4 therapy, and around 40% had some.

This CDR3 comprises 13 residues. Germline CDR1 reads SQVTM; CDR2 reads ANQGSEA. The V and J ends lost 4 bases and 7 bases respectively, with 14 bases between them. Using immunoSEQ multiplex PCR, the repertoire was profiled, and TCRdb retains in-frame clones only, with some absent. The profile shows roughly 60,000 clones, roughly 89% of them singletons. This TCR derives from an adult with an advanced solid tumor such as melanoma, head and neck, liver or kidney cancer. This chain uses TRBV29-1 with TRBJ2-1; tentatively, D is TRBD1 or TRBD2 (6 bases each). Here the sequenced sample was CD4+ or CD8+ T cells sorted from blood, taken in a trial of the OX40 agonist ivuxolimab. CDR3 sequence: CSVVGRRGNEQFF. The CDR3 DNA follows: TGCAGCGTTGTGGGACGGAGGGGGAATGAGCAGTTCTTC.